The TCR beta chain described here comes from a study of T cells in Graves' hyperthyroidism and ophthalmopathy. Germline loops: CDR1 SGHRS, CDR2 YFSETQ. The ends were cut back, 3 bases at V and 7 bases at J, with 11 bases in the middle. This CDR3 spans 12 amino acids. In its sample, this clonotype was seen many times. From RNA transcripts, TCR beta CDR3 regions were amplified. Initially, a first-round RT-PCR of the TCR CDR3 employed the HTBI primer set. TCRdb analysed the multiplex PCR reads with MiXCR anew, one entry per CDR3 protein. The repertoire holds 700,000 to 950,000 distinct CDR3 sequences, over 35% seen once, with roughly 30% in the top ten.

Sequencing used blood. This chain connects TRBV5-1 to TRBJ2-7; the D gene is possibly TRBD1 (5 bases). The sequence was collected from a woman aged 40 to 50 with Graves' hyperthyroidism. The CDR3 region has the DNA TGCGCCAGCAGCTCGACAGCCCGAGAGCAGTACTTC. As protein: CASSSTAREQYF.